A single TCR beta chain is shown here with its context. Everyone who gave samples was a healthy Caucasian. The data derive from a study of identical twins. TCRdb independently ran MiXCR on the 5' RACE reads; one entry per CDR3 protein. The data contain some 460,000 distinct CDR3 sequences, over 12% of them singletons. This CDR3 is built from 13 residues. These records were also assigned to another study, of yellow fever vaccine responses in identical twins.

Sequenced input: CD4+ T cells sorted from blood. The TCR was taken from a woman between 18 and 29 years old in good health. The chain is built from TRBV21-1 and TRBJ2-5; the table's D call of TRBD1 was not tested on the DNA. TRBV21-1 is a pseudogene segment. In nucleotides, the CDR3 is TGTGCCAGCAGCAAAGGTGGACAGGGGCCCCAGTACTTC. This translates into CASSKGGQGPQYF.